Following are 18 T cell receptor beta chains from one sample sequenced in a study of blood T cell repertoires in COVID-19. Assay used: immunoSEQ multiplex PCR; TCRdb lists only in-frame clones, some missing. The repertoire holds 100,000 to 150,000 clones, with 84% as singletons. The sample was peripheral blood. The receptors shown here come from a man aged 55 to 70 with acute or convalescent COVID-19.

This chain uses TRBV7-9 with TRBJ2-5; D is perhaps TRBD1 (6 bases). Trimming cost V 1 base and J 5 bases, with 11 bases left between them. This CDR3 spans 14 amino acids. Germline V gene lookup returns CDR1 SEHNR and CDR2 FQNEAQ (reference sequence). The CDR3, as DNA: TGTGCCAGCAGCTTAGAGCCAGGGGTCGAGACCCAGTACTTC. This gives the protein CASSLEPGVETQYF.

The rearrangement joins TRBV19 to TRBJ2-2; 7 bases line up with TRBD1. The CDR3 has 16 residues. The V segment lost 6 bases and the J segment 1 base; nucleotides outside the gene matches: 8. The germline gives CDR1 LNHDA, CDR2 SQIVND (reference sequence). The CDR3 reads CASRETGIRNTGELFF. In nucleotides, the CDR3 is TGTGCCAGTAGGGAGACAGGGATCAGGAACACCGGGGAGCTGTTTTTT.

The chain carries TRBV7-2 and TRBJ2-3; weak D call: TRBD2 (6 bases). With 0 bases removed from V and 6 bases from J, the gap between germline ends came to 10 bases. This CDR3 spans 14 amino acids. Germline V gene sequence: CDR1 SGHTA, CDR2 FQGNSA. The CDR3 is CASSLAPGVDTQYF. The CDR3 DNA reads as TGTGCCAGCAGCTTAGCGCCGGGGGTTGATACGCAGTATTTT.

The gene calls are TRBV5-4 and TRBJ2-3, with a possible D match to TRBD1 (6 bases). In germline, CDR1 is SGHNT, CDR2 YYREEE (reference sequence). The CDR3 is 16 residues long. Trimming cost V 3 bases and J 3 bases, with 17 bases left between them. The CDR3 DNA reads TGTGCCAGCAGCTCCAAACAGGGAAGAGTGACAGATACGCAGTATTTT. This gives the protein CASSSKQGRVTDTQYF.

The chain has TRBV12-5 and TRBJ2-5; tentatively, D is TRBD1 (7 bases). Trimming left V 2 bases short and J 2 bases short, with 21 bases between. CDR3 length equals 18 residues. The germline V gene encodes CDR1 LGHNT and CDR2 FRNRAP. CDR3 sequence: CASGLPPPGGKGQETQYF. The CDR3 DNA reads as TGTGCTAGTGGTTTGCCTCCCCCAGGGGGGAAGGGGCAAGAGACCCAGTACTTC.

V is TRBV5-6 and J is TRBJ1-3; D perhaps matches TRBD1 (5 bases). Germline V gene lookup returns CDR1 SGHDT and CDR2 YYEEEE. The CDR3 has 15 residues. Deletions cut 2 bases from V and 0 bases from J, with 9 bases between. The CDR3 here is CASSFRANSGNTIYF. For the CDR3, the DNA is TGTGCCAGCAGCTTCAGGGCCAACTCTGGAAACACCATATATTTT.

V and J are TRBV7-8 and TRBJ2-7; D perhaps matches TRBD1 (7 bases). Looked up from germline, CDR1 is SGHVS and CDR2 is FQNEAQ. V lost 2 bases and J lost 6, with 17 bases in between. The CDR3 is made up of 15 amino acids. CDR3 sequence (DNA): TGTGCCAGCAGCTTATATACAGGAGGGGGCCGCGAGCAGTACTTC. It is translated as CASSLYTGGGREQYF.

The chain combines TRBV19 with TRBJ2-1; perhaps TRBD2 as D (5 bases). V lost 2 bases, J lost 9 bases, and 14 bases lay in between. The CDR3 sequence is 14 residues long. Per the germline V gene, CDR1 is LNHDA and CDR2 is SQIVND (reference sequence). DNA for the CDR3: TGTGCCAGTAGTATAACGACGGGGTCGGCTGAGCAGTTCTTC. This gives the protein CASSITTGSAEQFF.

Only one count was recorded for this clone. This sequence joins TRBV29-1 and TRBJ2-3; the D is unclear. The CDR3 covers 13 residues. The germline CDR1 and CDR2 sequences are SQVTM and ANQGSEA. Trimming stripped 2 bases from V and 1 base from J, with 7 bases between. Here the CDR3 reads CSVERSGTDTQYF. CDR3 sequence (DNA): TGCAGCGTTGAAAGATCGGGCACAGATACGCAGTATTTT.

The chain has TRBV18 and TRBJ2-5; the match to TRBD1 covers 7 bases. The germline gives CDR1 KGHSH, CDR2 LQKENI. The CDR3 runs to 13 residues. V gave up 3 bases and J gave up 3 bases; unmatched junction bases: 1. The CDR3 protein is CASSPDREETQYF. The CDR3 nucleotides read TGTGCCAGCTCACCCGACAGGGAAGAGACCCAGTACTTC.

The rearrangement links TRBV29-1 to TRBJ2-7, with 12 bases matching TRBD1. The V segment lost 2 bases and the J segment 2 bases; nucleotides outside the gene matches: 4. The CDR3 length is 15 residues. Germline V lookup: CDR1 SQVTM, CDR2 ANQGSEA. The CDR3 sequence: CSVEYRDRGPYEQYF. In DNA, the CDR3 is TGCAGCGTTGAATACCGGGACAGGGGGCCCTACGAGCAGTACTTC.

The chain joins TRBV19 to TRBJ1-3; no clear D. Germline values: CDR1 LNHDA, CDR2 SQIVND (reference sequence). The CDR3 runs 13 residues. Trimming cost V 5 bases and J 2 bases, with 7 bases left between them. The CDR3 region has the DNA TGTGCCAGTAGTGACAATACTGGAAACACCATATATTTT. Residues: CASSDNTGNTIYF.

The chain uses TRBV12-5 and TRBJ2-5; TRBD2 matches at 8 bases. V dropped 6 bases and J dropped 5; count of bases not matched to a gene: 14. The CDR3 totals 16 residues. Germline CDR1 is LGHNT and CDR2 is FRNRAP. The CDR3 DNA sequence: TGTGCTAGTGGCCCGGGAGGGGGGGGCCGTGAGGAGACCCAGTACTTC. Its translation is CASGPGGGGREETQYF.

This chain links TRBV28 with TRBJ1-2; TRBD1 agrees at 7 bases. After removal of 8 bases from V and 5 bases from J, the junction contained 8 bases not matched to a gene. The CDR3 is made up of 13 amino acids. Per the germline V gene, CDR1 is MDHEN and CDR2 is SYDVKM. CDR3: CASSRNRGYGYTF. The CDR3 nucleotides read TGTGCCAGCTCTCGAAACAGGGGATATGGCTACACCTTC.

The rearrangement links TRBV21-1 to TRBJ1-6. TRBV21-1 is given as a pseudogene. There are 13 residues in the CDR3. CDR3 loop: CASWGGDNSPLHF. Written as DNA, the CDR3 is TGTGCCAGCTGGGGGGGGGATAATTCACCCCTCCACTTT.

The chain links TRBV19 to TRBJ2-2, with a possible D match to TRBD2 (6 bases). The CDR3 is 15 residues long. CDR1 and CDR2 (germline): LNHDA, SQIVND (reference sequence). V was trimmed by 3 bases and J by 6 bases, leaving 14 bases between them. CDR3 protein: CASSIGGITAGELFF. In nucleotides, the CDR3 is TGTGCCAGTAGTATTGGAGGGATTACAGCCGGGGAGCTGTTTTTT.

V and J are TRBV4-1 and TRBJ2-7, with 10 bases fitting TRBD1. Germline-derived CDR1 and CDR2 are MGHRA and YSYEKL. Trimming at V came to 1 base and at J to 4 bases, leaving 7 bases not matched to a gene. The CDR3 spans 16 residues. The CDR3: CASSQGPGQGKYEQYF. The CDR3 nucleotides are TGCGCCAGCAGCCAAGGACCGGGACAGGGGAAATACGAGCAGTACTTC.

V is TRBV5-1 and J is TRBJ2-1, with 13 bases fitting TRBD2. The CDR3 is made up of 17 amino acids. Germline CDR1 is SGHRS and CDR2 is YFSETQ. The V segment lost 0 bases and the J segment 0 bases; nucleotides outside the gene matches: 0. CDR3 region: CASSLGTSGSSYNEQFF. CDR3 DNA sequence: TGCGCCAGCAGCTTGGGGACTAGCGGGAGCTCCTACAATGAGCAGTTCTTC. Full variable domain (rest looked up from reference TRBV5-1 and TRBJ2-1): KAGVTQTPRYLIKTRGQQVTLSCSPISGHRSVSWYQQTPGQGLQFLFEYFSETQRNKGNFPGRFSGRQFSNSRSEMNVSTLELGDSALYLCASSLGTSGSSYNEQFFGPGTRLTVL.